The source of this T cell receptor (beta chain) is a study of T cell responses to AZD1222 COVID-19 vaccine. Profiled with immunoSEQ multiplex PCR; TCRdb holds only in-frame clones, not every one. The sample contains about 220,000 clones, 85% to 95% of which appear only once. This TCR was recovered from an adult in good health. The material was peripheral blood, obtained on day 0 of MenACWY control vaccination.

The DNA of the CDR3 is TGTGCCAGCAGTCCACCGCCGGAGGGCACTTCACCCCTCCACTTT. Its translation is CASSPPPEGTSPLHF. This rearrangement joins TRBV6-5 to TRBJ1-6, with no clear D. This CDR3 contains 15 residues. In germline, CDR1 is MNHEY, CDR2 SVGAGI. V lost 5 bases to trimming and J lost 9 bases, with 17 bases between them.